The clone carrying this T cell receptor (beta chain) is a singleton in its sample. Original data processing: The assay estimated nucleated cells by amplifying reference gene primers. The protocol was immunoSEQ multiplex PCR, while the TCRdb copy is restricted to in-frame clones and leaves out a portion. That table gives V, J and clone size, and the DNA gave D and trimming. The sample includes about 480,000 clones, 70% to 90% of them seen just once. The entry originates in a study of blood T cell repertoires in COVID-19. Study context: The United States, Italy and Spain were the sources of the acute and convalescent COVID-19 samples. The analysed material was cDNA or gDNA that came from T cells, B-cell-depleted T cells, or PBMCs.

Looked up from germline, CDR1 is MDHEN and CDR2 is SYDVKM. V was pared by 6 bases and J by 1 base, with 10 bases of the junction left unmatched. The CDR3 is 16 residues long. The clonotype was recovered from a woman between 45 and 60 years old with COVID-19, enrolled during active disease. The chain links TRBV28 to TRBJ2-5; the match to TRBD1 covers 8 bases. The sample taken for sequencing was peripheral blood. Written as DNA, the CDR3 is TGTGCCAGCAGATCGAAAACAGGGGGTATCCAAGAGACCCAGTACTTC. It encodes CASRSKTGGIQETQYF.